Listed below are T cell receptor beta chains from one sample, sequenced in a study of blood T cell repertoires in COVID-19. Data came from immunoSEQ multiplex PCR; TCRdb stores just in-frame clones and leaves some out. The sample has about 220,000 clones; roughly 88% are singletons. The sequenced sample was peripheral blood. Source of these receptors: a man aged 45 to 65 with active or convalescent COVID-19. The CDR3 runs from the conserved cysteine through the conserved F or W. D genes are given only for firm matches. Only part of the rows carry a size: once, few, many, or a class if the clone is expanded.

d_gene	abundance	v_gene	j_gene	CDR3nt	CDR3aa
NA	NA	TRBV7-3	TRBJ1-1	TGTGCCAGCAGCTTGTACAGGGACACTGAAGCTTTCTTT	CASSLYRDTEAFF
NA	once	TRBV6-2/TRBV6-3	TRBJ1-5	TGTGCCAGCAGTTACCGGTTGGAGAGCAATCAGCCCCAGCATTTT	CASSYRLESNQPQHF
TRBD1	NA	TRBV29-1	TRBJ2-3	TGCAGCGTTGAAGATCAGGGGACAGGGTATTTT	CSVEDQGTGYF
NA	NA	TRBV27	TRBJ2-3	TGTGCCAGCAGTTCCCCAATCACAGATACGCAGTATTTT	CASSSPITDTQYF
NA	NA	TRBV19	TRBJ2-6	TGTGCCAGTAGTACCCAGTTCCAGGCAAGCTCTGGGGCCAACGTCCTGACTTTC	CASSTQFQASSGANVLTF
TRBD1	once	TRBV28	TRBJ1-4	TGTGCCAGCAGTGTTAGGGACAGGGAGGTTGAAAAACTGTTTTTT	CASSVRDREVEKLFF
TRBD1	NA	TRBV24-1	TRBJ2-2	TGTGCCACCAGTGATTTGCCCGGGACAGACACCGGGGAGCTGTTTTTT	CATSDLPGTDTGELFF
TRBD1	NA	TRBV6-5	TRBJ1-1	TGTGCCAGCAGTTACGGGGACAGGGTCAACACTGAAGCTTTCTTT	CASSYGDRVNTEAFF
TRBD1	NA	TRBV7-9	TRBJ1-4	TGTGCCACCATCGCCGGGACAGGGTTTCTTGGTTTCGGTGAAAAACTGTTTTTT	CATIAGTGFLGFGEKLFF
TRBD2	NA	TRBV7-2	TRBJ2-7	TGTGCCAGCAGCTTACGACTAGCGGGAGGGCCCCACGAGCAGTACTTC	CASSLRLAGGPHEQYF
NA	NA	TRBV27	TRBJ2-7	TGTGCCAGCAGGACTATACGGGCCTCCTACGAGCAGTACTTC	CASRTIRASYEQYF
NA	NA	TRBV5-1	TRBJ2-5	TGCGCCAGCAGCGCCGACAGGCAAGAGACCCAGTACTTC	CASSADRQETQYF
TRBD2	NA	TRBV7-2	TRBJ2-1	TGTGCCAGCAGTCTTGGGACTAGCCCGAGCTTTGAGCAGTTCTTC	CASSLGTSPSFEQFF
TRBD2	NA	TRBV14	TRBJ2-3	TGTGCCAGCAGCCCAACTAGCGCGAGTAGCACAGATACGCAGTATTTT	CASSPTSASSTDTQYF
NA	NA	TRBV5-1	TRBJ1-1	TGCGCCAGCAGCTCACAGGGTATGAACACTGAAGCTTTCTTT	CASSSQGMNTEAFF
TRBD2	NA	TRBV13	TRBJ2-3	TGTGCCAGCAGCTTAGGGCTAGCGGGATCCACAGATACGCAGTATTTT	CASSLGLAGSTDTQYF
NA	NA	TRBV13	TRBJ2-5	TGTGCCAGCAGCTTATCACTGGTGCAAGAGACCCAGTACTTC	CASSLSLVQETQYF
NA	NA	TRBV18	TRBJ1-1	TGTGCCAGCTCACCAGACGGGGGGAACACTGAAGCTTTCTTT	CASSPDGGNTEAFF
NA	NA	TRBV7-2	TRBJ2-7	TGTGCCAGCAGCTCGACTAGTTTCGAGCAGTACTTC	CASSSTSFEQYF
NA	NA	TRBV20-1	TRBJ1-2	TGCAGTGCTAGAGATCGCGGCAACTACACCTTC	CSARDRGNYTF
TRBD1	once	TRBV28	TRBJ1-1	TGTGCCAGCAGTTCGACAGGGGCGAACACTGAAGCTTTCTTT	CASSSTGANTEAFF
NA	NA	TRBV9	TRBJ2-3	TGTGCCAGCAGCCCCCCCCTGGGCAGTATCGCAGATACGCAGTATTTT	CASSPPLGSIADTQYF
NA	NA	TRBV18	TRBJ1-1	TGTGCCAGCTCACCAGAGCGGAACACTGAAGCTTTCTTT	CASSPERNTEAFF
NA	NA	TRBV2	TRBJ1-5	TGTGCCAGCAGTGAAGCAGCCAGGTGGCAGTATAGCAATCAGCCCCAGCATTTT	CASSEAARWQYSNQPQHF
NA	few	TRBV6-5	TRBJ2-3	TGTGCCAGCGGAGACAGCACAGATACGCAGTATTTT	CASGDSTDTQYF
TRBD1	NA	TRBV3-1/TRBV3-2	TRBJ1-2	TGTGCCAGCACCGGTAGGACAGGCTATGGCTACACCTTC	CASTGRTGYGYTF
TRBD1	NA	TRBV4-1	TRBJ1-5	TGCGCCAGCAGCCAAGCCACAGGGGGCTATCAGCCCCAGCATTTT	CASSQATGGYQPQHF